Presented here are 29 T cell receptor beta chains from one specimen sequenced in a study of spatial heterogeneity in lung cancer. Time point here: sample taken at primary tumor resection. TCRs were sequenced from unsorted whole RNA of tumor, nontumor lung or PBMC. A single record per CDR3 protein comes from TCRdb applying MiXCR to the 5' RACE reads. This sample has about 85,000 distinct CDR3 sequences, with about a fifth found just once. The sequences come from PBMCs, collected at surgery. The source of these receptors is a male donor with early-stage non-small cell lung cancer.

The chain uses TRBV29-1 and TRBJ1-1; the D is unclear. This CDR3 has 12 amino acids. CDR1 SQVTM and CDR2 ANQGSEA come from the germline V gene. The V end was cut by 3 bases, the J end by 3 bases, with 8 bases between. This chain's CDR3 is CSVERSDTEAFF. The CDR3 DNA follows: TGCAGCGTTGAGAGATCGGACACTGAAGCTTTCTTT.

This clonotype was seen many times. The chain employs TRBV28 and TRBJ2-7; D might be TRBD2 (8 bases). V lost 5 bases to trimming and J lost 6 bases, with 20 bases between them. Germline V gives CDR1 MDHEN, CDR2 SYDVKM. The CDR3 sequence is 15 residues long. CDR3 protein: CASSPREGAAIEQYF. The DNA of the CDR3 is TGTGCCAGCAGTCCCCGGGAGGGGGCGGCAATCGAGCAGTACTTC. Full variable domain (rest looked up from reference TRBV28 and TRBJ2-7): DVKVTQSSRYLVKRTGEKVFLECVQDMDHENMFWYRQDPGLGLRLIYFSYDVKMKEKGDIPEGYSVSREKKERFSLILESASTNQTSMYLCASSPREGAAIEQYFGPGTRLTVT.

This chain connects TRBV5-1 to TRBJ1-2; 10 bases fit TRBD1. The V gene end was trimmed by 7 bases and the J gene end by 8 bases; junction bases not matched to a gene: 8. From germline, CDR1 is SGHRS and CDR2 YFSETQ. The CDR3 loop spans 13 amino acids. In DNA form, the CDR3 reads TGCGCCAGCCGCGGGACAGGGGAAAGAGGCTACACCTTC. As protein: CASRGTGERGYTF.

This clonotype was seen only a few times. The chain employs TRBV25-1 and TRBJ1-2, with 7 bases fitting TRBD1. V dropped 3 bases and J dropped 8; count of bases not matched to a gene: 12. The CDR3 consists of 15 residues. Per the germline V gene, CDR1 is MGHDK and CDR2 is SYGVNS. The CDR3 DNA reads as TGTGCCAGCAGTGATAACGCGCAGGGGGTCGGCGGCTACACCTTC. This sequence encodes CASSDNAQGVGGYTF.

This rearrangement joins TRBV20-1 to TRBJ1-5; no clear D gene. V lost 0 bases and J lost 1, with 10 bases in between. CDR1 DFQATT and CDR2 SNEGSKA come from the germline V gene (reference sequence). This CDR3 is built from 15 residues. The CDR3 region is CSARDVVGSNQPQHF. The CDR3 DNA follows: TGCAGTGCTAGAGATGTGGTTGGCAGCAATCAGCCCCAGCATTTT.

The table lists this clonotype with many counts. V gene TRBV9 combines with J gene TRBJ2-1; 9 bases fit TRBD2. The germline V gene has CDR1 SGDLS and CDR2 YYNGEE. The CDR3 runs to 17 residues. With 0 bases clipped from V and 4 bases from J, the junction kept 8 bases outside the gene matches. The CDR3 protein is CASSVAAGGVGYNEQFF. The CDR3 region has the DNA TGTGCCAGCAGCGTAGCGGCGGGAGGGGTTGGGTACAATGAGCAGTTCTTC. The variable domain in full, with the rest retrieved from reference TRBV9 and TRBJ2-1, is DSGVTQTPKHLITATGQRVTLRCSPRSGDLSVYWYQQSLDQGLQFLIQYYNGEERAKGNILERFSAQQFPDLHSELNLSSLELGDSALYFCASSVAAGGVGYNEQFFGPGTRLTVL.

This clonotype was counted between two and nine times. The chain joins TRBV7-2 to TRBJ1-5; 7 nucleotides match TRBD1. Germline CDR1 reads SGHTA; CDR2 reads FQGNSA. The CDR3 spans 15 residues. Trimming took 1 base from V and 3 from J; bases not matched to a gene: 3. The DNA for the CDR3 is TGTGCCAGCAGCTTAGATGGACAGGACAATCAGCCCCAGCATTTT. Protein: CASSLDGQDNQPQHF.

This clonotype was counted at least ten times. The rearrangement joins TRBV5-5 to TRBJ2-5, with D possibly matching TRBD1 (6 bases). The ends were cut back, 2 bases at V and 1 base at J, with 12 bases in the middle. Germline values: CDR1 SGHKS, CDR2 YYEKEE (reference sequence). This CDR3 has 15 amino acids. As DNA, the CDR3 is TGTGCCAGCAGCTTTGAAGGGGGTCCCCAAGAGACCCAGTACTTC. Translated, it gives CASSFEGGPQETQYF.

The rearrangement joins TRBV18 to TRBJ2-1, with 11 positions matching TRBD2. There are 17 residues in the CDR3. Germline V gene lookup returns CDR1 KGHSH and CDR2 LQKENI. J was trimmed by 3 bases and V by 1 base; bases with no gene match: 5. CDR3 sequence: CASSPLPSGGLYNEQFF. The CDR3 region has the DNA TGTGCCAGCTCACCACTCCCTAGCGGGGGGCTCTACAATGAGCAGTTCTTC.

This clonotype has a handful of counts. This chain uses TRBV6-8 with TRBJ1-4, with 9 bases that match TRBD1. Germline lookup yields CDR1 MNHGY and CDR2 SAAAGT. This CDR3 comprises 14 residues. V shed 5 bases, J shed 10 bases, and the junction held 8 bases outside the gene matches. The CDR3 region has the DNA TGTGCCAGCAGTCGCCGGGACAGGGACGGAAAACTGTTTTTT. This translates into CASSRRDRDGKLFF.

This clonotype was counted at least ten times. The chain is built from TRBV6-1 and TRBJ1-5; maybe TRBD1 (6 bases). Trimming left V 6 bases short and J 1 base short, with 16 bases between. CDR1 MNHNS and CDR2 SASEGT come from the germline V gene. The CDR3 consists of 16 residues. CDR3 DNA sequence: TGTGCCAGCAGGCTGGCAGGGGTTTTAAGCAATCAGCCCCAGCATTTT. Amino acid sequence: CASRLAGVLSNQPQHF.

This clonotype has just one count. The chain joins TRBV6-6 to TRBJ1-2; D gene uncertain. This CDR3 has 11 residues. Trimming stripped 5 bases from V and 5 bases from J, with 6 bases between. Per germline, CDR1 MNHNY and CDR2 SVGAGI (reference sequence). In DNA form, the CDR3 reads TGTGCCAGCAGTACAGAATATGGCTACACCTTC. This codes for CASSTEYGYTF.

Many counts were recorded for this clonotype. This chain connects TRBV27 to TRBJ1-5; no definite D call. This CDR3 has 14 residues. V was trimmed by 5 bases and J by 0 bases, leaving 8 bases between them. Per germline, CDR1 MNHEY and CDR2 SMNVEV (reference sequence). The CDR3 nucleotides are TGTGCCAGCAGTCCTGGCAGTAGCAATCAGCCCCAGCATTTT. Translating gives CASSPGSSNQPQHF.

This clonotype was counted only a few times. The CDR3 spells CASSWRTGDGETQYF. Written as DNA, the CDR3 is TGTGCCAGCAGCTGGAGGACAGGGGATGGAGAGACCCAGTACTTC. J is TRBJ2-5 and V is TRBV7-2; 9 positions agree with TRBD1. The V segment lost 4 bases and the J segment 4 bases; nucleotides outside the gene matches: 7. This CDR3 has 15 amino acids. The germline CDR1 and CDR2 sequences are SGHTA and FQGNSA. The full variable domain, rest sourced from reference TRBV7-2 and TRBJ2-5, is GAGVSQSPSNKVTEKGKDVELRCDPISGHTALYWYRQSLGQGLEFLIYFQGNSAPDKSGLPSDRFSAERTGGSVSTLTIQRTQQEDSAVYLCASSWRTGDGETQYFGPGTRLLVL.

The chain has TRBV28 and TRBJ1-4; 7 nucleotides agree with TRBD1. Germline values: CDR1 MDHEN, CDR2 SYDVKM. This CDR3 has 13 residues. The trim removed 8 bases at V and 4 bases at J, leaving 4 bases unmatched. The CDR3 region is CASGDSNNEKLFF. For the CDR3, the DNA is TGTGCCAGCGGGGACAGCAATAATGAAAAACTGTTTTTT.

This clonotype was seen only a few times. This sequence joins TRBV7-9 and TRBJ2-7; no reliable D call. Germline lookup yields CDR1 SEHNR and CDR2 FQNEAQ (reference sequence). The CDR3 extends over 14 amino acids. V lost 2 bases and J lost 2, with 10 bases in between. The CDR3 bases are TGTGCCAGCAGCTTAAATTCCGATACCTACGAGCAGTACTTC. The encoded protein is CASSLNSDTYEQYF.

This clonotype was seen many times. This chain joins TRBV20-1 and TRBJ2-2; D gene unclear. The CDR3 spans 12 residues. The V end lost 3 bases, the J end lost 8 bases, and 10 bases lay between the germline ends. Germline CDR1 is DFQATT and CDR2 is SNEGSKA (reference sequence). CDR3 sequence: CSASQTAGELFF. The CDR3, as DNA: TGCAGTGCTAGCCAGACGGCGGGGGAGCTGTTTTTT.

This clonotype was detected ten times or more. The CDR3, as DNA: TGTGCCAGCAGCCCGAATTTGGGGAACTCCTACGAGCAGTACTTC. It yields the protein CASSPNLGNSYEQYF. This chain connects TRBV12-3 or TRBV12-4 to TRBJ2-7, with D hard to call. There are 15 residues in the CDR3. V was pared by 6 bases and J by 0 bases, with 15 bases between.

This clonotype was detected only a few times. The chain links TRBV24-1 to TRBJ2-1, with 11 bases lining up with TRBD2. Germline CDR1 KGHDR, CDR2 SFDVKD. The V segment lost 7 bases and the J segment 9 bases; nucleotides outside the gene matches: 7. This CDR3 region has 14 residues. The CDR3 loop is CATSLAGGMSEQFF. The CDR3 nucleotides read TGTGCCACCAGCCTAGCGGGAGGAATGAGTGAGCAGTTCTTC.

The gene calls are TRBV20-1 and TRBJ1-2; 7 positions match TRBD1. Looked up from germline, CDR1 is DFQATT and CDR2 is SNEGSKA (reference sequence). This CDR3 is built from 13 residues. The junction had 11 bases not matched to a gene; V was cut back by 5 bases and J by 8 bases. The CDR3: CSAPEYRGRGYTF. The CDR3 region has the DNA TGCAGTGCTCCAGAATACAGGGGACGAGGCTACACCTTC.

The rearrangement uses TRBV10-3 and TRBJ1-2; weak D call: TRBD1 (6 bases). This CDR3 contains 13 residues. Trimming shortened V by 10 bases and J by 2 bases, and 14 bases separated the two germline ends. Germline V CDR1 and CDR2: ENHRY, SYGVKD. CDR3 DNA: TGTGCCACCGATTACCAGGGGAACTATGGCTACACCTTC. This codes for CATDYQGNYGYTF.

This clonotype was counted ten times or more. The chain carries TRBV7-6 and TRBJ1-1; 11 bases match TRBD1. V lost 8 bases, J lost 5 bases, and 4 bases stayed unmatched. Germline lookup yields CDR1 SGHVS and CDR2 FNYEAQ. CDR3 length: 13 residues. The CDR3: CASSGTGGTEAFF. CDR3 nucleotide sequence: TGTGCCAGCTCCGGGACAGGGGGGACTGAAGCTTTCTTT.

The chain employs TRBV2 and TRBJ2-1, with 7 bases aligning to TRBD1. The CDR3 is 11 amino acids. J was trimmed by 15 bases and V by 6 bases; bases with no gene match: 8. Looked up from germline, CDR1 is SNHLY and CDR2 is FYNNEI. CDR3 sequence reads: CASSRDSGSFF. The CDR3 bases are TGTGCCAGCAGCCGGGACAGTGGGTCGTTCTTC.

The chain employs TRBV7-2 and TRBJ2-7, with 7 nucleotides matching TRBD1. From germline, CDR1 is SGHTA and CDR2 FQGNSA. The CDR3 runs 15 residues. Trimming removed 5 bases from V and 0 bases from J; junction bases left unmatched: 7. CDR3 protein: CASSLPRTGSYEQYF. The CDR3 region has the DNA TGTGCCAGCAGCCTCCCCCGGACAGGCTCCTACGAGCAGTACTTC.

J is TRBJ1-5 and V is TRBV28; perhaps TRBD1 as D (5 bases). Germline V gene data show CDR1 as MDHEN and CDR2 as SYDVKM. Trimming pared 6 bases from V and 2 bases from J, leaving 20 bases between. CDR3 length: 17 amino acids. CDR3 region: CASSPRGAGVGNQPQHF. In DNA, the CDR3 is TGTGCCAGCAGCCCTCGCGGGGCGGGGGTGGGCAATCAGCCCCAGCATTTT.

The chain uses TRBV7-9 and TRBJ2-7; the match to TRBD2 covers 9 bases. V shed 4 bases, J shed 5 bases, and the junction held 9 bases outside the gene matches. The length of the CDR3 is 15 residues. The germline V gene encodes CDR1 SEHNR and CDR2 FQNEAQ (reference sequence). DNA of the CDR3: TGTGCCAGCAGCTCCCCCGGACTAGCGATGAACGAGCAGTACTTC. Translating it yields CASSSPGLAMNEQYF.

V is TRBV3-1 and J is TRBJ1-1; D is possibly TRBD1 (5 bases). The CDR3 spans 15 residues. The germline gives CDR1 LGHDT, CDR2 YNNKEL (reference sequence). V lost 0 bases to trimming and J lost 5 bases, with 13 bases between them. The CDR3 here is CASSQELGVRTEAFF. CDR3 coding DNA: TGTGCCAGCAGCCAAGAATTAGGGGTCAGAACTGAAGCTTTCTTT. Full variable domain (missing parts from reference TRBV3-1 and TRBJ1-1): DTAVSQTPKYLVTQMGNDKSIKCEQNLGHDTMYWYKQDSKKFLKIMFSYNNKELIINETVPNRFSPKSPDKAHLNLHINSLELGDSAVYFCASSQELGVRTEAFFGQGTRLTVV.

The table lists this clonotype with a few counts. The V and J genes are TRBV28 and TRBJ1-4, with D maybe TRBD1 (5 bases). CDR3 size: 13 residues. V shed 7 bases and J shed 3 bases, with 9 bases lying between them. CDR1 and CDR2 (germline): MDHEN, SYDVKM. The CDR3 DNA follows: TGTGCCAGCATCGAGGGGTCTAATGAAAAACTGTTTTTT. Translation: CASIEGSNEKLFF. The whole variable domain, remainder taken from reference TRBV28 and TRBJ1-4, is DVKVTQSSRYLVKRTGEKVFLECVQDMDHENMFWYRQDPGLGLRLIYFSYDVKMKEKGDIPEGYSVSREKKERFSLILESASTNQTSMYLCASIEGSNEKLFFGSGTQLSVL.

The rearrangement links TRBV27 to TRBJ2-3; TRBD1 is a possible D gene (5 bases). CDR1 is MNHEY and CDR2 is SMNVEV in the germline V gene (reference sequence). The CDR3 totals 14 residues. V was cut by 3 bases and J by 8 bases, with 15 bases left in between. This CDR3 is CASSFGQGYGTQYF. The CDR3 region has the DNA TGTGCCAGCAGTTTCGGGCAGGGTTATGGTACGCAGTATTTT.